The clone carrying this T cell receptor (beta chain) came up once. Clones were read by immunoSEQ multiplex PCR, and TCRdb kept only the in-frame ones, dropping some. The sample includes 84,000 or so clones, roughly nine tenths of them seen just once. This entry belongs to a study of T cell responses to AZD1222 COVID-19 vaccine. This clonotype was obtained from an adult in good health. The sample in question was peripheral blood, obtained on day 0 of AZD1222 vaccination.

As DNA, the CDR3 is TGTGCCAGCAGTTTGGGTCGGGACCCCTACAATGAGCAGTTCTTC. Translated, it gives CASSLGRDPYNEQFF. The rearrangement joins TRBV6-5 to TRBJ2-1; D is perhaps TRBD1 or TRBD2 (5 bases each). The CDR3 has 15 amino acids. The V end lost 4 bases, the J end lost 2 bases, and 12 bases lay between the germline ends. Looked up from germline, CDR1 is MNHEY and CDR2 is SVGAGI.